Below are 15 T cell receptor beta chains sequenced from a single sample in a study of blood T cell repertoires in COVID-19. The table came from immunoSEQ multiplex PCR; TCRdb's copy has only in-frame clones and leaves some out. Among 190,000 or so clones listed, around 89% were seen once. The material sequenced was peripheral blood. The source is a man aged 50 to 60 with acute or convalescent COVID-19.

The chain uses TRBV7-2 and TRBJ1-1; 7 bases fit TRBD1. Looked up from germline, CDR1 is SGHTA and CDR2 is FQGNSA. The V and J ends lost 7 bases and 0 bases, in that order; junction bases with no gene match: 5. This CDR3 has 14 residues. CDR3 protein: CASTGGQLNTEAFF. CDR3 DNA: TGTGCCAGCACCGGGGGACAGTTGAACACTGAAGCTTTCTTT.

The chain employs TRBV6-1 and TRBJ2-3; 12 nucleotides agree with TRBD2. The CDR3 extends over 16 amino acids. Germline-derived CDR1 and CDR2 are MNHNS and SASEGT. With V trimmed by 1 base and J by 4 bases, 3 bases remained unmatched. The CDR3 coding sequence is TGTGCCAGCAGTGAAGTGACTAGCGGGAGCCCAGATACGCAGTATTTT. As protein: CASSEVTSGSPDTQYF.

Only one count was recorded for this clone. Written as DNA, the CDR3 is TGTGCCAGCAGCTTAGCGAAGGCAGGAAACACAGATACGCAGTATTTT. Translated, it gives CASSLAKAGNTDTQYF. This chain uses TRBV7-2 with TRBJ2-3; no reliable D call. This CDR3 region has 16 residues. Trimming shortened V by 0 bases and J by 2 bases, and 12 bases separated the two germline ends. Germline V lookup: CDR1 SGHTA, CDR2 FQGNSA.

The table lists this clone with a count of one. The gene calls are TRBV6-6 and TRBJ1-4; D perhaps matches TRBD1 (5 bases). The CDR3 runs to 14 residues. V was shortened by 0 bases and J by 7 bases, with 9 bases between the two germline ends. CDR1 and CDR2 from the germline V gene are MNHNY and SVGAGI (reference sequence). CDR3 sequence: CASSYSRQGEKLFF. The CDR3 bases are TGTGCCAGCAGTTACTCACGGCAGGGTGAAAAACTGTTTTTT.

V gene TRBV6-4 combines with J gene TRBJ1-1; no clear D. This CDR3 region has 15 residues. CDR1 and CDR2 (germline): MRHNA, SNTAGT. Trimming shortened V by 2 bases and J by 0 bases, and 10 bases separated the two germline ends. The CDR3 nucleotides read TGTGCCAGCAGTGACGTCGGTAACCTGAACACTGAAGCTTTCTTT. Translating gives CASSDVGNLNTEAFF.

The chain combines TRBV9 with TRBJ2-1, with D possibly being TRBD1 (6 bases). Germline CDR1 reads SGDLS; CDR2 reads YYNGEE. With 3 bases removed from V and 0 bases from J, the gap between germline ends came to 7 bases. This CDR3 is 14 amino acids long. CDR3 sequence reads: CASSEGVSYNEQFF. The CDR3 DNA sequence: TGTGCCAGCAGCGAGGGGGTCTCCTACAATGAGCAGTTCTTC.

This chain links TRBV28 with TRBJ1-5; weak D call: TRBD1 (5 bases). Germline loops: CDR1 MDHEN, CDR2 SYDVKM. V was pared by 6 bases and J by 4 bases, with 10 bases between. The CDR3 totals 13 residues. The CDR3 sequence: CASRQGVNQPQHF. As DNA, the CDR3 is TGTGCCAGCAGGCAGGGTGTTAATCAGCCCCAGCATTTT.

Only one count was recorded for this clone. V and J are TRBV19 and TRBJ1-5; 10 bases map to TRBD1. Unmatched junction bases numbered 13, after V lost 7 bases and J lost 7 bases. CDR1 and CDR2 from the germline V gene are LNHDA and SQIVND (reference sequence). This CDR3 contains 16 residues. CDR3 in amino acids: CASILRDRGYWQPQHF. The CDR3 DNA sequence: TGTGCCAGTATTTTGAGGGACAGGGGATATTGGCAGCCCCAGCATTTT.

This chain links TRBV30 with TRBJ1-2; D uncertain. The CDR3 runs to 12 residues. Trimming cost V 4 bases and J 8 bases, with 14 bases left between them. The germline V gene has CDR1 GTSNPN and CDR2 SVGIG (reference sequence). The CDR3 loop is CAWTRANWGYTF. The CDR3 DNA follows: TGTGCCTGGACGAGGGCTAATTGGGGCTACACCTTC.

The chain employs TRBV19 and TRBJ1-5; tentative D call: TRBD1 (5 bases). V was shortened by 1 base and J by 6 bases, with 13 bases between the two germline ends. The length of the CDR3 is 15 residues. Germline assignment: CDR1 LNHDA and CDR2 SQIVND (reference sequence). This CDR3 is CASSIGRGWGQPQHF. DNA of the CDR3: TGTGCCAGTAGTATAGGTAGGGGCTGGGGTCAGCCCCAGCATTTT.

The chain combines TRBV7-9 with TRBJ1-1; 7 bases match TRBD1. Trimming at V came to 4 bases and at J to 5 bases, leaving 4 bases not matched to a gene. The germline gives CDR1 SEHNR, CDR2 FQNEAQ (reference sequence). The CDR3 has 13 amino acids. The CDR3 loop is CASSSARGTEAFF. For the CDR3, the DNA is TGTGCCAGCAGCTCTGCCAGGGGGACTGAAGCTTTCTTT.

A single count supports this clone. This chain joins TRBV5-1 and TRBJ2-5; D possibly corresponds to TRBD2 (6 bases). CDR3 length: 16 residues. Germline V CDR1 and CDR2: SGHRS, YFSETQ. V was clipped by 2 bases and J by 5 bases, with 19 bases between them. CDR3 in DNA: TGCGCCAGCAGCTTCGGTGGGAGGAGGGATGGGGAGACCCAGTACTTC. Translated, it gives CASSFGGRRDGETQYF.

The CDR3 is CVSGRAVHEQFF. The CDR3 DNA reads as TGTGTGAGCGGGAGGGCCGTACATGAGCAGTTCTTC. The genes are TRBV27 and TRBJ2-1, with 10 positions matching TRBD2. In germline, CDR1 is MNHEY, CDR2 SMNVEV (reference sequence). The CDR3 totals 12 residues.

V and J are TRBV5-1 and TRBJ2-7; the match to TRBD2 covers 9 bases. The V and J ends lost 6 bases and 5 bases, in that order; junction bases with no gene match: 12. The CDR3 sequence is 15 residues long. The germline V gene encodes CDR1 SGHRS and CDR2 YFSETQ. CDR3 DNA sequence: TGCGCCAGCACCAACCGTGGCGGGAGGGCCAACGAGCAGTACTTC. It encodes CASTNRGGRANEQYF.

The rearrangement uses TRBV6-6 and TRBJ2-1, with D perhaps matching TRBD2 (5 bases). CDR3 length: 16 amino acids. V lost 6 bases to trimming and J lost 2 bases, with 17 bases between them. Per the germline V gene, CDR1 is MNHNY and CDR2 is SVGAGI (reference sequence). CDR3 sequence (DNA): TGTGCCAGCAGCCCCCTGAGCGGAGACCCCTACAATGAGCAGTTCTTC. Translating gives CASSPLSGDPYNEQFF.